Shown below are 12 T cell receptor beta chains from a single sample sequenced in a study of cytomegalovirus exposure and HLA in healthy donors. A multiplex PCR was run with 60 Vbeta primers and 13 Jbeta primers. Assay: immunoSEQ multiplex PCR; the TCRdb copy retains only in-frame clones and omits some. This table holds approximately 170,000 clones. Sequencing was done on a sample of PBMCs. These receptor sequences come from a young woman in good health and CMV-seropositive.

The rearrangement links TRBV19 to TRBJ2-7, with TRBD2 identical over 10 bases. J gave up 5 bases and V 4 bases, and 5 bases lay outside the gene matches. Germline V gene sequence: CDR1 LNHDA, CDR2 SQIVND (reference sequence). The CDR3 is made up of 14 amino acids. In DNA form, the CDR3 reads TGTGCCAGTAGTAGCGGGACTAGCGCACACGAGCAGTACTTC. It codes for CASSSGTSAHEQYF.

This chain joins TRBV7-9 and TRBJ1-4; D is ambiguous. Per the germline V gene, CDR1 is SEHNR and CDR2 is FQNEAQ (reference sequence). V was trimmed by 2 bases and J by 8 bases, leaving 15 bases between them. The CDR3 loop spans 15 amino acids. The CDR3 DNA is TGTGCCAGCAGCTTATCCGACCTGGGCAGCGAAAAACTGTTTTTT. This translates into CASSLSDLGSEKLFF.

J is TRBJ2-5 and V is TRBV27; D is unclear. Between the trimmed V and J ends, which lost 4 bases and 1 base, there was a span of 7 bases. The CDR3 has 13 amino acids. Germline-derived CDR1 and CDR2 are MNHEY and SMNVEV (reference sequence). CDR3 in DNA: TGTGCCAGCAGTTCCCAGGTCCAAGAGACCCAGTACTTC. As protein: CASSSQVQETQYF.

The rearrangement links TRBV5-1 to TRBJ2-1; D possibly corresponds to TRBD1 (6 bases). This CDR3 has 14 amino acids. The ends were cut back, 5 bases at V and 6 bases at J, with 15 bases in the middle. CDR1 and CDR2 from the germline V gene are SGHRS and YFSETQ. In DNA form, the CDR3 reads TGCGCCAGCAGGCAGGGGCGTGGGTTCAATGAGCAGTTCTTC. Translated, it gives CASRQGRGFNEQFF.

The chain carries TRBV5-1 and TRBJ1-2, with 7 bases lining up with TRBD1. The CDR3 has 13 residues. Looked up from germline, CDR1 is SGHRS and CDR2 is YFSETQ. With 7 bases clipped from V and 6 bases from J, the junction kept 9 bases outside the gene matches. DNA for the CDR3: TGCGCCAGCGCGATTGACAGGGTCGATGGCTACACCTTC. Translation gives CASAIDRVDGYTF.

This sequence joins TRBV4-1 and TRBJ1-2; D is perhaps TRBD1 (5 bases). The CDR3 is made up of 16 amino acids. V lost 0 bases and J lost 4, with 15 bases in between. CDR1 and CDR2 (germline): MGHRA, YSYEKL. In DNA, the CDR3 is TGCGCCAGCAGCCAAGATCTGGCGGGACTTCGCTATGGCTACACCTTC. Residues: CASSQDLAGLRYGYTF.

The CDR3, as DNA: TGCAGCGTTCCGCTTTGGACAGGGAATGGCTACACCTTC. This gives the protein CSVPLWTGNGYTF. The chain is built from TRBV29-1 and TRBJ1-2; 8 bases line up with TRBD1. J lost 6 bases, V lost 5 bases, and 8 bases had no gene match. Per germline, CDR1 SQVTM and CDR2 ANQGSEA. This CDR3 is built from 13 residues.

J is TRBJ2-7 and V is TRBV21-1; TRBD1 reflects the table's D call only, with no check against the DNA. TRBV21-1 is marked as a pseudogene. The CDR3 has 13 amino acids. The CDR3 protein is CASGTGGRTEQYF. The CDR3 DNA reads TGTGCCAGCGGGACAGGCGGTAGAACGGAGCAGTACTTC.

The rearrangement links TRBV6-1 to TRBJ2-2, with 7 bases lining up with TRBD1. Germline CDR1 MNHNS, CDR2 SASEGT. The V segment lost 6 bases and the J segment 4 bases; nucleotides outside the gene matches: 8. This CDR3 comprises 15 residues. The CDR3: CASSIMPGGTGELFF. In DNA, the CDR3 is TGTGCCAGCAGCATTATGCCAGGGGGCACCGGGGAGCTGTTTTTT.

The chain is built from TRBV30 and TRBJ1-1; D may be TRBD1 (6 bases). Trimming shortened V by 5 bases and J by 1 base, and 11 bases separated the two germline ends. Germline CDR1 and CDR2: GTSNPN and SVGIG (reference sequence). The CDR3 is made up of 13 amino acids. CDR3 in amino acids: CAWDRNTNTEAFF. The CDR3 bases are TGTGCCTGGGACAGGAATACGAACACTGAAGCTTTCTTT. Combining the CDR3 with reference TRBV30 and TRBJ1-1 gives the whole variable domain SQTIHQWPATLVQPVGSPLSLECTVEGTSNPNLYWYRQAAGRGLQLLFYSVGIGQISSEVPQNLSASRPQDRQFILSSKKLLLSDSGFYLCAWDRNTNTEAFFGQGTRLTVV.

The gene calls are TRBV5-4 and TRBJ2-1; D ambiguous. Between the trimmed V and J ends, which lost 0 bases and 5 bases, there was a span of 6 bases. The CDR3 contains 13 residues. The V gene's germline CDR1 is SGHNT and CDR2 YYREEE (reference sequence). Here the CDR3 reads CASSLGLDNEQFF. The CDR3 DNA follows: TGTGCCAGCAGCTTGGGCTTAGACAATGAGCAGTTCTTC.

The chain employs TRBV9 and TRBJ1-1; D call uncertain. The CDR3 extends over 16 amino acids. Trimming removed 0 bases at V and 4 bases at J, with 16 bases between. Germline assignment: CDR1 SGDLS and CDR2 YYNGEE. In DNA form, the CDR3 reads TGTGCCAGCAGCGTAGTGTCGGGGTCAAGGTCCACTGAAGCTTTCTTT. The encoded protein is CASSVVSGSRSTEAFF.